The 26 T cell receptor beta chains listed next were all sequenced from one sample in a study of blood T cell repertoires in COVID-19 (dated by TCRdb to between 2020 and 2021). The library was obtained by the immunoSEQ multiplex PCR assay. Entries here come from immuneACCESS through TCRdb and include only in-frame sequences with V and J called. Some clones fail to appear in such tables; in the studies checked, an unresolved V gene covers under half of the shortfall, and the cause of the remainder is unknown. The sample records 65,000 to 85,000 clones, approximately 90% of which are singletons. About 7% of the sample comes from the top ten. Material: peripheral blood. The origin of the receptors is a human donor in a cohort sampled during active COVID-19.

The chain is built from TRBV14 and TRBJ1-5, with 9 bases fitting TRBD1. After removal of 0 bases from V and 4 bases from J, the junction contained 10 bases not matched to a gene. CDR3 length: 18 amino acids. Germline values: CDR1 SGHDN, CDR2 FVKESK. The CDR3 sequence is CASSQDRVGQGYNQPQHF. CDR3 DNA sequence: TGTGCCAGCAGCCAAGATCGGGTCGGACAGGGGTATAATCAGCCCCAGCATTTT. Full variable domain (remainder filled in from reference TRBV14 and TRBJ1-5): EAGVTQFPSHSVIEKGQTVTLRCDPISGHDNLYWYRRVMGKEIKFLLHFVKESKQDESGMPNNRFLAERTGGTYSTLKVQPAELEDSGVYFCASSQDRVGQGYNQPQHFGDGTRLSIL.

V and J are TRBV13 and TRBJ1-2; tentative D call: TRBD1 (5 bases). V was shortened by 5 bases and J by 4 bases, with 17 bases between the two germline ends. The length of the CDR3 is 15 residues. Germline loops: CDR1 PRHDT, CDR2 FYEKMQ (reference sequence). The CDR3 bases are TGTGCCAGCAGCCACGGCCGACCAGGGTCCTATGGCTACACCTTC. Amino acid sequence: CASSHGRPGSYGYTF.

The chain uses TRBV6-6 and TRBJ1-4; D remains unclear. The CDR3 runs 14 residues. V gave up 3 bases and J gave up 8 bases, with 13 bases separating them. Germline V gives CDR1 MNHNY, CDR2 SVGAGI (reference sequence). The CDR3 DNA reads as TGTGCCAGCAGTTATCTACAACAGTCCGAAAAACTGTTTTTT. Its translation is CASSYLQQSEKLFF.

This chain connects TRBV19 to TRBJ1-2; 12 positions match TRBD1. This CDR3 has 13 amino acids. Germline CDR1 reads LNHDA; CDR2 reads SQIVND (reference sequence). Trimming took 7 bases from V and 4 from J; bases not matched to a gene: 1. This CDR3 is CASTGQGAYGYTF. CDR3 DNA sequence: TGTGCCAGTACGGGACAGGGGGCCTATGGCTACACCTTC.

The CDR3 protein is CASSPTSGGTNTGELFF. The CDR3 bases are TGTGCCAGCTCACCAACTAGCGGGGGGACAAACACCGGGGAGCTGTTTTTT. The chain joins TRBV18 to TRBJ2-2, with TRBD2 matching 12 bases. The V gene end was trimmed by 2 bases and the J gene end by 2 bases; junction bases not matched to a gene: 3. This CDR3 spans 17 amino acids. The germline V gene encodes CDR1 KGHSH and CDR2 LQKENI.

This chain connects TRBV6-1 to TRBJ1-1, with no clear D. Per germline, CDR1 MNHNS and CDR2 SASEGT. The CDR3 sequence is 12 residues long. V was trimmed by 2 bases and J by 5 bases, leaving 6 bases between them. CDR3 nucleotide sequence: TGTGCCAGCAGTGAATCTAGGACTGAAGCTTTCTTT. Its protein product is CASSESRTEAFF.

The rearrangement links TRBV7-9 to TRBJ2-5, with 7 bases that match TRBD1. Per the germline V gene, CDR1 is SEHNR and CDR2 is FQNEAQ (reference sequence). V lost 2 bases, J lost 3 bases, and 6 bases stayed unmatched. This CDR3 comprises 15 residues. The CDR3 DNA follows: TGTGCCAGCAGCTTACGGGACAGAAAAAAAGAGACCCAGTACTTC. This encodes CASSLRDRKKETQYF.

The J gene is TRBJ1-5, the V gene TRBV30, with D tentatively TRBD1 (5 bases). V dropped 0 bases and J dropped 1 base, with 13 bases sitting between them. The CDR3 has 16 amino acids. CDR1 GTSNPN and CDR2 SVGIG come from the germline V gene (reference sequence). CDR3: CAWSVHGRGSNQPQHF. CDR3 nucleotides: TGTGCCTGGAGTGTACATGGCCGGGGGAGCAATCAGCCCCAGCATTTT.

A note on this clone: The sample has other DNA sequences that encode this CDR3 too. V and J are TRBV2 and TRBJ1-2; 7 positions match TRBD1. The V segment lost 6 bases and the J segment 6 bases; nucleotides outside the gene matches: 10. Per the germline V gene, CDR1 is SNHLY and CDR2 is FYNNEI. The CDR3 consists of 14 residues. The CDR3 protein is CASRPTGNVDGYTF. CDR3 DNA sequence: TGTGCCAGCAGACCGACAGGGAACGTAGATGGCTACACCTTC.

The rearrangement links TRBV30 to TRBJ1-3; D not certain. The CDR3 is made up of 13 amino acids. The germline V and J ends were trimmed by 0 bases and 6 bases, with 9 bases remaining between them. Per the germline V gene, CDR1 is GTSNPN and CDR2 is SVGIG (reference sequence). The CDR3 DNA is TGTGCCTGGAGTGTAGAGACTTCAAACACCATATATTTT. Translated, it gives CAWSVETSNTIYF.

The gene calls are TRBV20-1 and TRBJ1-2; D not certain. Trimming removed 2 bases from V and 7 bases from J, with 8 bases in between. The CDR3 is 11 residues long. The germline V gene has CDR1 DFQATT and CDR2 SNEGSKA (reference sequence). The CDR3 sequence: CSARIGSGYTF. CDR3 DNA: TGCAGTGCTAGAATCGGGTCTGGCTACACCTTC.

The chain couples TRBV28 to TRBJ1-5; D remains ambiguous. Germline CDR1 reads MDHEN; CDR2 reads SYDVKM. The CDR3 runs 14 residues. The ends were cut back, 7 bases at V and 6 bases at J, with 16 bases in the middle. The CDR3 reads CASTYFGVSQPQHF. CDR3 in DNA: TGTGCCAGCACGTATTTCGGGGTAAGTCAGCCCCAGCATTTT.

The chain recombines TRBV3-1 (or the pseudogene TRBV3-2) with TRBJ2-7; D is possibly TRBD1 (5 bases). Trimming stripped 3 bases from V and 0 bases from J, with 15 bases between. The germline V gene encodes CDR1 LGHDT and CDR2 YNNKEL (reference sequence). This CDR3 spans 16 amino acids. CDR3 protein: CASSQSEARGSYEQYF. The CDR3 DNA reads TGTGCCAGCAGCCAGTCTGAGGCTAGGGGCTCCTACGAGCAGTACTTC.

V and J are TRBV11-3 and TRBJ2-1; D gene ambiguous. Trimming took off 5 bases at V and 7 bases at J, with 15 bases between the two ends. The CDR3 contains 14 residues. Germline V gives CDR1 SGHNT, CDR2 YENEEA. Written as DNA, the CDR3 is TGTGCCAGCAGCCACGCCCAGAAGAGGAATGAGCAGTTCTTC. As protein: CASSHAQKRNEQFF.

This chain joins TRBV18 and TRBJ2-2; tentative D call: TRBD2 (7 bases). The CDR3 runs to 17 residues. Germline V CDR1 and CDR2: KGHSH, LQKENI. V lost 0 bases and J lost 3, with 14 bases in between. CDR3 DNA sequence: TGTGCCAGCTCACCACCCTTTGCGGGGGCCCACACCGGGGAGCTGTTTTTT. Amino acid sequence: CASSPPFAGAHTGELFF.

The chain has TRBV3-1 (or the pseudogene TRBV3-2) and TRBJ2-7, with D uncertain. Trimming shortened V by 3 bases and J by 1 base, and 7 bases separated the two germline ends. CDR1 and CDR2 (germline): LGHDT, YNNKEL (reference sequence). The CDR3 is made up of 13 amino acids. For the CDR3, the DNA is TGTGCCAGCAGCCACGACAATTCCTACGAGCAGTACTTC. It translates to CASSHDNSYEQYF.

The chain joins TRBV7-8 to TRBJ1-1; D not resolved. V shed 1 base and J shed 11 bases, with 8 bases lying between them. The CDR3 runs to 11 residues. Germline-derived CDR1 and CDR2 are SGHVS and FQNEAQ. The CDR3 DNA follows: TGTGCCAGCAGCTTAGGTCTAGAGGCTTTCTTT. Amino acids: CASSLGLEAFF.

The V call is TRBV19, the J call TRBJ2-3; 14 bases fit TRBD2. Germline V gene data show CDR1 as LNHDA and CDR2 as SQIVND (reference sequence). V lost 6 bases, J lost 0 bases, and 11 bases stayed unmatched. The CDR3 has 19 residues. DNA for the CDR3: TGTGCCAGTAGCAAAGGGACTAGCGGGGGCCGCCGTAGCACAGATACGCAGTATTTT. Amino acids: CASSKGTSGGRRSTDTQYF.

The chain is built from TRBV5-1 and TRBJ2-3; 7 bases match TRBD2. The CDR3 loop spans 16 amino acids. Germline values: CDR1 SGHRS, CDR2 YFSETQ. V gave up 7 bases and J gave up 4 bases; unmatched junction bases: 15. CDR3 residues: CASSWGAGDRSDTQYF. The CDR3 DNA reads as TGCGCCAGCTCTTGGGGTGCGGGGGACCGCTCAGATACGCAGTATTTT.

The chain links TRBV2 to TRBJ2-5; 7 nucleotides agree with TRBD1. J gave up 1 base and V 8 bases, and 13 bases lay outside the gene matches. The CDR3 spans 16 residues. Per germline, CDR1 SNHLY and CDR2 FYNNEI. CDR3 coding DNA: TGTGCCAGCTATACCCCACAGGGGAGAGGCCAAGAGACCCAGTACTTC. It is translated as CASYTPQGRGQETQYF.

V and J are TRBV7-8 and TRBJ2-7; D remains unclear. CDR1 and CDR2 (germline): SGHVS, FQNEAQ. This CDR3 is 11 amino acids long. Trimming pared 1 base from V and 10 bases from J, leaving 8 bases between. Written as DNA, the CDR3 is TGTGCCAGCAGCTTAGGGCTGCCTCAGTACTTC. Its translation is CASSLGLPQYF.

The gene calls are TRBV19 and TRBJ1-2; tentatively, D is TRBD1 (6 bases). Germline V CDR1 and CDR2: LNHDA, SQIVND (reference sequence). Between the trimmed V and J ends, which lost 10 bases and 7 bases, there was a span of 19 bases. CDR3 size: 13 residues. CDR3 residues: CATHSGGAGGYTF. The CDR3 nucleotides read TGTGCCACGCATTCGGGGGGCGCTGGTGGCTACACCTTC.

This clone was counted a single time. The rearrangement joins TRBV19 to TRBJ1-5; 9 bases line up with TRBD1. This CDR3 contains 16 residues. Germline V gene lookup returns CDR1 LNHDA and CDR2 SQIVND (reference sequence). The junction had 9 bases not matched to a gene; V was cut back by 5 bases and J by 4 bases. CDR3 sequence (DNA): TGTGCCAGTAGTCCAGGGACAGGGACTCTGAATCAGCCCCAGCATTTT. Amino acids: CASSPGTGTLNQPQHF.

This chain connects TRBV5-6 to TRBJ2-2; D perhaps matches TRBD2 (5 bases). V was clipped by 0 bases and J by 5 bases, with 11 bases between them. Germline CDR1 and CDR2: SGHDT and YYEEEE. CDR3 size: 15 residues. CDR3 sequence reads: CASSLGLTRTGELFF. The DNA for the CDR3 is TGTGCCAGCAGCTTGGGCCTCACTAGGACCGGGGAGCTGTTTTTT.

The rearrangement joins TRBV7-2 to TRBJ2-7; 12 nucleotides line up with TRBD1. V trimming: 4 bases; J trimming: 6 bases; junction bases outside the gene matches: 4. This CDR3 comprises 14 residues. Germline V CDR1 and CDR2: SGHTA, FQGNSA. The CDR3 reads CASSSGTGGTEQYF. CDR3 in DNA: TGTGCCAGCAGCTCCGGGACAGGGGGCACCGAGCAGTACTTC.

The rearrangement uses TRBV3-1 (or the pseudogene TRBV3-2) and TRBJ1-1; 7 nucleotides align to TRBD1. Looked up from germline, CDR1 is LGHDT and CDR2 is YNNKEL (reference sequence). With V trimmed by 3 bases and J by 1 base, 8 bases remained unmatched. This CDR3 has 16 residues. The CDR3 coding sequence is TGTGCCAGCAGCCAGGCACACAGGGGATCGAACACTGAAGCTTTCTTT. Translation: CASSQAHRGSNTEAFF.